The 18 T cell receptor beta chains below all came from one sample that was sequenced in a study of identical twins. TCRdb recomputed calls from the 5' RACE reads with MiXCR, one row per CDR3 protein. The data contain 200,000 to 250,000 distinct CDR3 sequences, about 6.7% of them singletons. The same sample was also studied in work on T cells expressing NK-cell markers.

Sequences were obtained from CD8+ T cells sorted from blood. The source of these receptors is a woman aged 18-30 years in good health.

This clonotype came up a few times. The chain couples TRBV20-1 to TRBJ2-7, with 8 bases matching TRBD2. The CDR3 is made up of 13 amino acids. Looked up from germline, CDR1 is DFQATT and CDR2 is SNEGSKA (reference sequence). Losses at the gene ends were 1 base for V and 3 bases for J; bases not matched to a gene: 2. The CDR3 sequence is CSARAGTSYEQYF. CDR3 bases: TGCAGTGCTAGAGCCGGGACTAGCTACGAGCAGTACTTC.

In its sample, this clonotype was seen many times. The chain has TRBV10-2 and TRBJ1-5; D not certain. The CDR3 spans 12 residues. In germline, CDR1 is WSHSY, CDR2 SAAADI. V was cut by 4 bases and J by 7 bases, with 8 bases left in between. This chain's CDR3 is CASSVGDQPQHF. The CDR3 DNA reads TGCGCCAGCAGTGTCGGAGACCAGCCCCAGCATTTT.

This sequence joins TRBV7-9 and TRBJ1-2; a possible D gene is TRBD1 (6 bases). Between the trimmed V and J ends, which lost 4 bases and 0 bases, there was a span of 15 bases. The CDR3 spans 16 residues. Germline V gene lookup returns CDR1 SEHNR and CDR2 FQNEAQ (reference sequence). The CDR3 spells CASSSRQDFSNYGYTF. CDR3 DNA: TGTGCCAGCAGCTCCCGACAGGACTTCTCTAACTATGGCTACACCTTC. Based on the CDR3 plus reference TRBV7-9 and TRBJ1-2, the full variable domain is DTGVSQNPRHKITKRGQNVTFRCDPISEHNRLYWYRQTLGQGPEFLTYFQNEAQLEKSRLLSDRFSAERPKGSFSTLEIQRTEQGDSAMYLCASSSRQDFSNYGYTFGSGTRLTVV.

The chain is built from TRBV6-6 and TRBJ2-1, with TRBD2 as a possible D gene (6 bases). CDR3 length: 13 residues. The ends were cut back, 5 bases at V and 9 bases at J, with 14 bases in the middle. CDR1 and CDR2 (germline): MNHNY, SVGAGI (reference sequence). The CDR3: CASSLSTSREQFF. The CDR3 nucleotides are TGTGCCAGCAGTCTATCGACTAGTCGTGAGCAGTTCTTC.

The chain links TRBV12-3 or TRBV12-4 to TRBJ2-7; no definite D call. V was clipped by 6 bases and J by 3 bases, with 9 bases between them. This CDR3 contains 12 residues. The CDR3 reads CASSLQLYEQYF. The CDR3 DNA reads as TGTGCCAGCAGCTTACAACTCTACGAGCAGTACTTC.

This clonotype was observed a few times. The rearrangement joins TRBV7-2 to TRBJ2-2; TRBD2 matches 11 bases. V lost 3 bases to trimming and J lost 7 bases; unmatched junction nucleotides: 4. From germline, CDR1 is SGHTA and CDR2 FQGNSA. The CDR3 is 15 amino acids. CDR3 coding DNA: TGTGCCAGCAGCTTCGAGACTAGCGGGATCGGGGAGCTGTTTTTT. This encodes CASSFETSGIGELFF.

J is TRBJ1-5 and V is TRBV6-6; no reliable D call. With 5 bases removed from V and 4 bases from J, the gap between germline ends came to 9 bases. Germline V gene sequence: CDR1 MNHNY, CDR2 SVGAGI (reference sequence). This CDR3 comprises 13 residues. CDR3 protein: CASSQFLNQPQHF. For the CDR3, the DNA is TGTGCCAGCAGTCAATTCTTAAATCAGCCCCAGCATTTT.

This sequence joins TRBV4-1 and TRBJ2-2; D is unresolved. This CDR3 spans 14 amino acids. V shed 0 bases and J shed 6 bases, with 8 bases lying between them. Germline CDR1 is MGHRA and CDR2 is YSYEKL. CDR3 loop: CASSQDRVSGELFF. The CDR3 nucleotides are TGCGCCAGCAGCCAAGATCGAGTATCCGGGGAGCTGTTTTTT.

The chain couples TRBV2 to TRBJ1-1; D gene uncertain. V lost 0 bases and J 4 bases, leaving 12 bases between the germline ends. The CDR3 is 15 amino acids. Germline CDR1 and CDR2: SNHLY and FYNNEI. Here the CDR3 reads CASSEADSVGTEAFF. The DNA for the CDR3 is TGTGCCAGCAGTGAAGCCGACTCCGTGGGCACTGAAGCTTTCTTT.

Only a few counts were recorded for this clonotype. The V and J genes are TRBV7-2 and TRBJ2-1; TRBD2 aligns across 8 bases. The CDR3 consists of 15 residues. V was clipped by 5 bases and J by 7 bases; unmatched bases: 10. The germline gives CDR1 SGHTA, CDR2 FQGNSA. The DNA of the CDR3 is TGTGCCAGCAGCCAGAGCGGGGGAGGGGGGAATGAGCAGTTCTTC. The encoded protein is CASSQSGGGGNEQFF.

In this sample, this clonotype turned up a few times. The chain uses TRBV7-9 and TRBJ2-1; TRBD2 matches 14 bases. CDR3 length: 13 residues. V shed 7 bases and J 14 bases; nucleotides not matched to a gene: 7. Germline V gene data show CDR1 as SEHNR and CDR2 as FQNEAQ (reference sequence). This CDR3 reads CASTGLAGVKKFF. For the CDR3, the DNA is TGTGCCAGCACGGGACTAGCGGGAGTGAAGAAGTTCTTC.

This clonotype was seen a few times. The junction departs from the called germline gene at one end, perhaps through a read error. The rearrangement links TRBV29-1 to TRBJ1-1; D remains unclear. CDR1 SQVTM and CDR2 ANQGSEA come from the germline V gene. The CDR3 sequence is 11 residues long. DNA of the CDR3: TGCAGCGTGGAAGGGAGGGCTGAAGCTTTCTTT. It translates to CSVEGRAEAFF.

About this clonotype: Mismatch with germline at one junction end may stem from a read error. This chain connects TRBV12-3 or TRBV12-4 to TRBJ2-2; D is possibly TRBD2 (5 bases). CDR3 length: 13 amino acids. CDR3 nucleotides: TGTGCCAGCAGTCTGGGGTCCTCCGGGGAGCTGATTTTT. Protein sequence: CASSLGSSGELIF.

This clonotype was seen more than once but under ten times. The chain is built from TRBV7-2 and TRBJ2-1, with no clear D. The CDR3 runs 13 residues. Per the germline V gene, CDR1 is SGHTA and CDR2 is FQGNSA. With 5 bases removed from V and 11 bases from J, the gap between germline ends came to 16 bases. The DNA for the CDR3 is TGTGCCAGCAGCCCCGTGGATCCCGGACAGCAGTTCTTC. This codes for CASSPVDPGQQFF.

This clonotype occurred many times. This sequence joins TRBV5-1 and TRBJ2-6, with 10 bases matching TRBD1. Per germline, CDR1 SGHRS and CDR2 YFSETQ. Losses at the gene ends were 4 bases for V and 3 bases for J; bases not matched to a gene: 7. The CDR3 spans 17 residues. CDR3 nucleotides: TGCGCCAGCAGCACCGGACAGGGGGAGTTTGGGGCCAACGTCCTGACTTTC. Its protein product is CASSTGQGEFGANVLTF. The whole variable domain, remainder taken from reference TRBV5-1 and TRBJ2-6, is KAGVTQTPRYLIKTRGQQVTLSCSPISGHRSVSWYQQTPGQGLQFLFEYFSETQRNKGNFPGRFSGRQFSNSRSEMNVSTLELGDSALYLCASSTGQGEFGANVLTFGAGSRLTVL.

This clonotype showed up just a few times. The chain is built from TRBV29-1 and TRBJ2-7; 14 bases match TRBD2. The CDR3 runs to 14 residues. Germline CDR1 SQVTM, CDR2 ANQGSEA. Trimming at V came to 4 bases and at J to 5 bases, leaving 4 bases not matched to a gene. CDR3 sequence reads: CSVGTSGRLDEQYF. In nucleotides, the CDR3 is TGCAGCGTTGGGACTAGCGGGAGGTTGGACGAGCAGTACTTC.

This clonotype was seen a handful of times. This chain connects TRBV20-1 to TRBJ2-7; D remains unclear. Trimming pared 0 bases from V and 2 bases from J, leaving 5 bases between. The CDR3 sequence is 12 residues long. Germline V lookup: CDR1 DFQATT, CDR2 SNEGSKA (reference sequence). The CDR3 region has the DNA TGCAGTGCTAGAGATAGAACCTACGAGCAGTACTTC. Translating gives CSARDRTYEQYF.

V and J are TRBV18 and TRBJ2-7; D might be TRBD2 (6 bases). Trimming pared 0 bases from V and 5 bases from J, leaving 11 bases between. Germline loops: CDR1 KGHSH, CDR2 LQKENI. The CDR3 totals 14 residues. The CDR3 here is CASSPPSPGDEQYF. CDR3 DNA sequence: TGTGCCAGCTCACCACCTAGTCCGGGGGACGAGCAGTACTTC.